These 18 T cell receptor beta chains share one sample of origin, sequenced in a study of spatial heterogeneity in lung cancer (dated by TCRdb to about 2019). The time point label on this specimen signifies: sample taken at primary tumor resection. TCR sequencing used whole RNA extracted from tumor and nontumor lung tissue, or from cryopreserved PBMC samples, without cell sorting. Libraries were made using 5' RACE. Sequencer: NextSeq 500. TCRdb trimmed public reads at Q25 via fastp, called clones via MiXCR and kept in-frame beta chains. Rows with a matching CDR3 protein are joined into one entry that keeps the most common DNA and genes. This sample holds 77,000 or so distinct CDR3 sequences; about 20% were observed only once. The ten top clones hold 5.5% to 7% of the sample. This sample comprised PBMCs, obtained at surgery. Receptors originate from a male donor with early-stage non-small cell lung cancer.

At least ten counts were recorded for this clonotype. This sequence joins TRBV7-9 and TRBJ1-4; possibly TRBD1 for D (6 bases). The V gene lost 4 bases and the J gene lost 5 bases, with 11 bases spanning the gap. CDR1 SEHNR and CDR2 FQNEAQ come from the germline V gene (reference sequence). This CDR3 region has 14 residues. For the CDR3, the DNA is TGTGCCAGCAGCTCCGGACAGCCCAATGAAAAACTGTTTTTT. The encoded protein is CASSSGQPNEKLFF.

The CDR3 loop reads CASSLTVRTDLRETQYF. The CDR3 bases are TGCGCCAGCAGCTTGACGGTACGGACCGACCTACGAGAGACCCAGTACTTC. The chain employs TRBV5-1 and TRBJ2-5; D is uncertain. Germline V CDR1 and CDR2: SGHRS, YFSETQ. The CDR3 runs 17 residues. The ends were cut back, 1 base at V and 4 bases at J, with 20 bases in the middle.

A few counts support this clonotype. V and J are TRBV27 and TRBJ1-1; possibly TRBD1 for D (5 bases). The V end was cut by 3 bases, the J end by 1 base, with 9 bases between. CDR1 MNHEY and CDR2 SMNVEV come from the germline V gene (reference sequence). CDR3 length: 14 amino acids. The CDR3 nucleotides read TGTGCCAGCAGTTTTGGGGACGGGAACACTGAAGCTTTCTTT. This codes for CASSFGDGNTEAFF.

This clonotype was recorded only once. V and J are TRBV12-3 or TRBV12-4 and TRBJ2-2, with D perhaps matching TRBD1 (6 bases). The CDR3 totals 14 residues. Deletions cut 5 bases from V and 3 bases from J, with 10 bases between. As DNA, the CDR3 is TGTGCCAGCAGTCCCCGACAGGACACCGGGGAGCTGTTTTTT. Amino acid sequence: CASSPRQDTGELFF.

This clonotype was seen only a few times. The J gene is TRBJ1-1, the V gene TRBV6-1, with 8 nucleotides matching TRBD1. Germline-derived CDR1 and CDR2 are MNHNS and SASEGT. The CDR3 covers 14 residues. J was trimmed by 4 bases and V by 7 bases; bases with no gene match: 8. The CDR3 DNA reads as TGTGCCAGCATCCGACAGGGGAGAGGCACTGAAGCTTTCTTT. Protein: CASIRQGRGTEAFF.

V gene TRBV6-2 or TRBV6-3 combines with J gene TRBJ2-1; 9 bases match TRBD1. CDR1 and CDR2 from the germline V gene are MNHEY and SVGEGT. The CDR3 extends over 17 amino acids. The V gene end was trimmed by 6 bases and the J gene end by 3 bases; junction bases not matched to a gene: 12. CDR3 nucleotides: TGTGCCAGCAGCCTAACACAGGGGGCGTCATTCTACAATGAGCAGTTCTTC. It specifies CASSLTQGASFYNEQFF.

This clonotype was seen more than once but under ten times. The rearrangement links TRBV28 to TRBJ2-7; D might be TRBD1 (5 bases). V lost 10 bases and J lost 2, with 12 bases in between. The CDR3 length is 12 residues. Germline CDR1 reads MDHEN; CDR2 reads SYDVKM. The CDR3 DNA reads TGTGCCACCTCAACAGGAACCTACGAGCAGTACTTC. Amino acids: CATSTGTYEQYF. The variable domain in full, with the rest retrieved from reference TRBV28 and TRBJ2-7, is DVKVTQSSRYLVKRTGEKVFLECVQDMDHENMFWYRQDPGLGLRLIYFSYDVKMKEKGDIPEGYSVSREKKERFSLILESASTNQTSMYLCATSTGTYEQYFGPGTRLTVT.

This chain uses TRBV7-2 with TRBJ2-6; D gene uncertain. V lost 7 bases, J lost 0 bases, and 13 bases lay in between. The CDR3 has 16 amino acids. Germline V gene data show CDR1 as SGHTA and CDR2 as FQGNSA. CDR3 DNA: TGTGCCAGCACCAAATTCCCCCGCTCTGGGGCCAACGTCCTGACTTTC. Amino acids: CASTKFPRSGANVLTF.

The sample holds a few counts of this clonotype. The chain employs TRBV2 and TRBJ1-5; D unclear. Trimming shortened V by 2 bases and J by 5 bases, and 4 bases separated the two germline ends. Germline V lookup: CDR1 SNHLY, CDR2 FYNNEI. The CDR3 runs to 12 residues. The CDR3 sequence: CASSEWDQPQHF. Written as DNA, the CDR3 is TGTGCCAGCAGTGAATGGGATCAGCCCCAGCATTTT.

The chain employs TRBV29-1 and TRBJ1-1; weak D call: TRBD1 (5 bases). In germline, CDR1 is SQVTM, CDR2 ANQGSEA. CDR3 length equals 14 residues. V lost 1 base, J lost 3 bases, and 12 bases lay in between. CDR3 sequence (DNA): TGCAGCGTTGAAGGGGGCCACGGGGACACTGAAGCTTTCTTT. Protein sequence: CSVEGGHGDTEAFF.

Turning to this clonotype: Mismatch with germline at one junction end may stem from a read error. The V call is TRBV5-6, the J call TRBJ1-1, with D perhaps TRBD1 (6 bases). This CDR3 spans 14 amino acids. Germline CDR1 and CDR2: SGHDT and YYEEEE. The DNA for the CDR3 is TGTACCAGCAGCCTGGGACACTCTAACACTGAAGCTTTCTTT. This gives the protein CTSSLGHSNTEAFF.

This clonotype was observed once. This could be a read error, since a much larger clone is one nucleotide away. This sequence joins TRBV6-2 or TRBV6-3 and TRBJ2-7, with a weak D call TRBD1 (5 bases). The ends were cut back, 7 bases at V and 1 base at J, with 8 bases in the middle. CDR3 length: 12 residues. In germline, CDR1 is MNHEY, CDR2 SVGEGT. CDR3 coding DNA: TGTGCCAGCATTTCAGGGTCCTACGAGCAGTACTTC. Its protein product is CASISGSYEQYF.

The CDR3 DNA follows: TGTGCCGTTCTTGGGGGACGTCAACCGAGCGGGGAGCTGTTTTTT. This sequence encodes CAVLGGRQPSGELFF. J is TRBJ2-2 and V is TRBV10-3, with D possibly called TRBD1 or TRBD2 (5 bases each). Trimming stripped 11 bases from V and 7 bases from J, with 23 bases between. The CDR3 consists of 15 residues. Germline V lookup: CDR1 ENHRY, CDR2 SYGVKD.

This sequence joins TRBV20-1 and TRBJ1-5; 10 bases align to TRBD1. V dropped 6 bases and J dropped 5; count of bases not matched to a gene: 1. The CDR3 is 12 residues long. Germline values: CDR1 DFQATT, CDR2 SNEGSKA (reference sequence). The DNA of the CDR3 is TGCAGTGCGGGGACAGGGGATCAGCCCCAGCATTTT. Translation: CSAGTGDQPQHF.

Details on this clonotype: Mismatch with germline at one junction end may stem from a read error. This chain links TRBV5-1 with TRBJ2-6; maybe TRBD2 (7 bases). The CDR3 length is 16 residues. Germline CDR1 and CDR2: SGHRS and YFSETQ. CDR3 loop: CASSPGGLSVANVLTF. The CDR3 nucleotides read TGCGCCAGCAGCCCGGGGGGCCTCTCTGTGGCCAACGTCCTGACTTTC.

This clonotype turned up a few times. V usage is TRBV10-1 and J usage is TRBJ2-3; 12 bases align to TRBD2. Germline V gene sequence: CDR1 WNHNN, CDR2 SYGVQD (reference sequence). The V segment lost 4 bases and the J segment 6 bases; nucleotides outside the gene matches: 5. This CDR3 comprises 15 residues. This chain's CDR3 is CASSGTSGMADTQYF. The DNA for the CDR3 is TGCGCCAGCAGTGGGACTAGCGGGATGGCTGATACGCAGTATTTT.

In DNA form, the CDR3 reads TGCAGTGCTAGAGGGAGGCAAGACAATGAGCAGTTCTTC. Protein sequence: CSARGRQDNEQFF. The rearrangement uses TRBV20-1 and TRBJ2-1; possible D gene TRBD2, 5 bases. The germline gives CDR1 DFQATT, CDR2 SNEGSKA (reference sequence). The CDR3 runs to 13 residues. Trimming cost V 1 base and J 5 bases, with 9 bases left between them.

This clonotype was counted only a few times. The V gene is TRBV12-3 or TRBV12-4, the J gene TRBJ2-7, with 13 bases that match TRBD2. This CDR3 comprises 13 residues. The J segment lost 7 bases and the V segment lost 6 bases, leaving 3 bases of the junction unmatched. Here the CDR3 reads CASSGLAGDEQYF. CDR3 DNA sequence: TGTGCCAGCAGCGGACTAGCGGGAGATGAGCAGTACTTC.